This TCR beta chain was recorded in a study of blood T cell repertoires in COVID-19. Sequencing was performed with immunoSEQ multiplex PCR; in TCRdb, only in-frame clones are kept and a portion is missing. The table has around 100,000 clones, roughly nine tenths seen once. V was cut by 2 bases and J by 5 bases, with 17 bases left in between. The length of the CDR3 is 16 residues. From germline, CDR1 is SGDLS and CDR2 YYNGEE. Specimen: peripheral blood. The chain couples TRBV9 to TRBJ2-1; the D gene is possibly TRBD1 (6 bases). This TCR was sampled from a man between 45 and 60 years old with acute or convalescent COVID-19. The CDR3 protein is CASSVGPRGGHNEQFF. DNA for the CDR3: TGTGCCAGCAGCGTTGGACCGAGAGGGGGACACAATGAGCAGTTCTTC.